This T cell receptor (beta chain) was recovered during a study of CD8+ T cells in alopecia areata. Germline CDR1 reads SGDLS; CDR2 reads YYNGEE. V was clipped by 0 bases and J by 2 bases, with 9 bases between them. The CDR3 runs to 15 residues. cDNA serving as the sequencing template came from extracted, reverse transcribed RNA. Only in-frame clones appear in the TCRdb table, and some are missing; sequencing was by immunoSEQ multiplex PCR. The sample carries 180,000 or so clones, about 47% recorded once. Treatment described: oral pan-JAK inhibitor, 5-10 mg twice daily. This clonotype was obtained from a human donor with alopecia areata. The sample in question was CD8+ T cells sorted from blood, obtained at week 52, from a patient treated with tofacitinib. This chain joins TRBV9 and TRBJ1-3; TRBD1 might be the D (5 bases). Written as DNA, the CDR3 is TGTGCCAGCAGCGTAGAAGGGGCGACTGGAAACACCATATATTTT. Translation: CASSVEGATGNTIYF. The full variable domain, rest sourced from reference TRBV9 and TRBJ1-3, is DSGVTQTPKHLITATGQRVTLRCSPRSGDLSVYWYQQSLDQGLQFLIQYYNGEERAKGNILERFSAQQFPDLHSELNLSSLELGDSALYFCASSVEGATGNTIYFGEGSWLTVV.